This paragraph covers one TCR beta chain sequence. Many counts were recorded for this clonotype. The antigen this receptor binds is unknown. No much larger clone exists at a distance of one base, and base qualities are not known. Receptor libraries were prepared by RT-PCR. For sequencing, an Illumina HiSeq 2500 was employed. TCRdb reran the public reads through fastp at Q25 and MiXCR, keeping productive beta chains. Duplicate CDR3 protein sequences are folded into a single record with the most common DNA and genes. The sample table records about 170,000 distinct CDR3 sequences; over 9.5% of these occur just once. The ten largest make up around 28% of the sample. CDR1 and CDR2 were assigned from the germline V gene as SQVTM and ANQGSEA. From V the trimming removes 4 bases and from J it removes 2 bases, while the gene matches leave 9 bases of the junction unaccounted for. The CDR3 sequence holds 15 residues, the cysteine and phenylalanine included. The only DNA kept is the CDR3, 45 bases in frame from the first base.

These data are taken from a study of response to subunit inactivated influenza vaccine (dated by TCRdb to 2017 to 2018). In the study overall: The study used deep quantitative T cell receptor repertoire profiling to track responses to a trivalent subunit inactivated influenza vaccine. Summary of the overall study and its limitations: The authors suggested that each seasonal influenza vaccination may recruit only a limited number of new T cells.

These data were also filed under a second study, of T cells expressing NK-cell markers. As the second paper documents: The TCR beta cDNA libraries were made using 5'RACE template switching, a step that added both a universal primer site and unique molecular identifiers. About 8 donors provided sorted CD3+CD56+NKG2C+, CD3+CD56+NKG2C- and CD3+CD56-NKG2C+ T-cell subsets, whose TCR beta-chain repertoires were profiled. Among the eight sequenced donors, only one was HCMV-seronegative, while the other seven were HCMV-seropositive. In several experiments an anti-gammadeltaTCR antibody was added to restrict sorting to alphabetaTCR-expressing T cells. In more than 5 donors, the dominant CD3+CD56+NKG2C+ clonotypes were found to rank among the top 10 CD8+ clonotypes and to make up about 1.0-7.5% of CD8+ T cells. Those dominant clonotypes were again the most abundant among CD3+CD56-NKG2C+ cells in a handful of donors, at about 28.3-60.1%. Whether the expanded NKG2C-expressing T cell clones were specific for HCMV antigens was left unclear. Randomly selected healthy volunteers, three men and five women, were used as the eight sequenced donors. HCMV-specific IgG was detected in serum with a commercial ELISA kit to determine HCMV serostatus. Ficoll density gradient centrifugation was used to isolate peripheral blood mononuclear cells from blood. Magnetic immunoseparation with Miltenyi isolation kits was used to isolate CD4+ and CD8+ T cells from PBMC. cDNA synthesis was primed from the TCR beta constant segment and was followed by two successive PCR amplification steps. Illumina HiSeq 2000/2500, MiSeq or NextSeq was used to sequence libraries as 2 x 150 bp reads. MIGEC was used to demultiplex reads and group the reads by UMI, and MiTCR was used to assemble and quantify clonotypes. Only TCR cDNA sequences supported by at least two reads were kept to exclude erroneous sequences. The tcR package was used for downstream repertoire analysis, and clonotypes were matched across fractions by CDR3 nucleotide sequence plus V segment. VDJmatch was used to annotate antigen specificity against VDJdb, with one amino acid substitution in CDR3 permitted.

This TCR was recovered from a man aged 45-65 years who received an inactivated influenza vaccine. Donor details come from another sample of the same person, matched by shared clones. Rearrangement joined TRBV29-1 to TRBJ2-5, with TRBD2 matching 8 junction bases. This sample comprised CD8+ T cells sorted from PBMCs, obtained approximately 13 days after vaccination. The DNA sequence follows: TGCAGCGTTGCCATTATAGCGGGAAAGCAAGAGACCCAGTACTTC. This yields the protein CSVAIIAGKQETQYF.